The T cell receptor beta chain described here comes from a study of human T cells and chemical hapten exposure. Indicated time point: patch test 1, 2 weeks after DPC sensitization. Treatment noted: therapeutic diphenylcyclopropenone sensitization with weekly scalp DPC. As for this clonotype: As yet, its antigen is unknown.

Germline CDR1 and CDR2: SGHDT and YYEEEE. This CDR3 is built from 16 residues. The V and J ends lost 1 base and 0 bases respectively, with 13 bases between them. Study-wide points: With DPC sensitization, TCRs exceeding 1 in 1000 frequency showed no change. Healthy people's immune response may differ from that of the donors, who had alopecia.

Individual cDNA molecules (in the library) carried attached unique molecular identifiers. In the authors' methods: TCRs per sample had a median of approximately 88,000 and ranged from roughly 20,000 to 700,000. MiXCR, applied by TCRdb to the RACE reads, yields one record per CDR3 protein. The V and J calls, along with clone size, are taken from TCRdb and not from the paper's own processing. The sample carries under 200,000 distinct CDR3 sequences, more than 14% recorded once. The source of this sequence is a woman under 40 with alopecia areata. Some clones in this sample may be carry-over from other donors' samples. The source was whole blood, collected in connection with sensitization to the hapten diphenylcyclopropenone (DPC). The chain couples TRBV5-6 to TRBJ1-1, with D tentatively TRBD1 (5 bases). CDR3 in DNA: TGTGCCAGCAGCTTGTACCAGGGCAGCATGAACACTGAAGCTTTCTTT. This codes for CASSLYQGSMNTEAFF.